This TCR beta chain was sequenced in a study of blood T cell repertoires in COVID-19. As for the study in general: Some COVID-19 samples were acute and others convalescent; all came from the United States, Italy and Spain.

Germline CDR1 is SGHAT and CDR2 is FQNNGV. V shed 5 bases, J shed 5 bases, and the junction held 12 bases outside the gene matches. The CDR3 consists of 17 residues. Using immunoSEQ multiplex PCR, the repertoire was profiled, and TCRdb retains in-frame clones only, with some absent. This repertoire shows 200,000 to 300,000 clones, about four fifths found once; its top ten account for 7.5% to 8%. This rearrangement joins TRBV11-2 to TRBJ2-2; 9 bases line up with TRBD1. Input material: peripheral blood. The sequence was obtained from an elderly woman with COVID-19, enrolled during active disease. CDR3 sequence reads: CASSPRPGQGWTGELFF. The CDR3 coding sequence is TGTGCCAGCAGCCCCAGGCCGGGACAGGGTTGGACCGGGGAGCTGTTTTTT. The full variable domain, its missing parts supplied by reference TRBV11-2 and TRBJ2-2, is EAGVAQSPRYKIIEKRQSVAFWCNPISGHATLYWYQQILGQGPKLLIQFQNNGVVDDSQLPKDRFSAERLKGVDSTLKIQPAKLEDSAVYLCASSPRPGQGWTGELFFGEGSRLTVL.